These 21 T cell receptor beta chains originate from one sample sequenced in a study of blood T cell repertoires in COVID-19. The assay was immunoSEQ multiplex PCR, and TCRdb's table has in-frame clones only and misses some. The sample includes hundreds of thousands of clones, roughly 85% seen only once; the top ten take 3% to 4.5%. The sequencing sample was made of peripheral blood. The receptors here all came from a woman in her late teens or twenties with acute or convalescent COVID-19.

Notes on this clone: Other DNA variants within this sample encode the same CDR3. The CDR3 nucleotides read TGTGCCAGCAGCGGTACTAGCGGAACAGATACGCAGTATTTT. Translation gives CASSGTSGTDTQYF. This rearrangement joins TRBV9 to TRBJ2-3; the match to TRBD2 covers 8 bases. The ends lost 3 bases at V and 3 bases at J; junction bases unmatched: 3. This CDR3 comprises 14 residues. Per the germline V gene, CDR1 is SGDLS and CDR2 is YYNGEE.

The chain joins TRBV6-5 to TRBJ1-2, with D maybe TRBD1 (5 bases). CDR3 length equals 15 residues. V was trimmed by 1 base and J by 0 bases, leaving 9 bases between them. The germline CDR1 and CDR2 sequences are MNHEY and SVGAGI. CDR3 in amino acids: CASSYWGEANYGYTF. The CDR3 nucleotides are TGTGCCAGCAGTTACTGGGGGGAAGCTAACTATGGCTACACCTTC.

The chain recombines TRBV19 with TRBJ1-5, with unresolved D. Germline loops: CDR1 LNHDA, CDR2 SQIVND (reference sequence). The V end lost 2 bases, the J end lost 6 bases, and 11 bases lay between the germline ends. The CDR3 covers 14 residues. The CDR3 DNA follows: TGTGCCAGTAGTATATCAGGTAATGGTCAGCCCCAGCATTTT. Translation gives CASSISGNGQPQHF.

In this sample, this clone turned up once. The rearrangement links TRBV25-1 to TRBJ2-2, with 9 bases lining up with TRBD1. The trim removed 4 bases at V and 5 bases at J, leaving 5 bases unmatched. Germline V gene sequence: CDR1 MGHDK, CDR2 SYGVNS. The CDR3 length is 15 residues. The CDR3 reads CASSGTGASTGELFF. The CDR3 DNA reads TGTGCCAGCAGTGGGACAGGGGCAAGTACCGGGGAGCTGTTTTTT.

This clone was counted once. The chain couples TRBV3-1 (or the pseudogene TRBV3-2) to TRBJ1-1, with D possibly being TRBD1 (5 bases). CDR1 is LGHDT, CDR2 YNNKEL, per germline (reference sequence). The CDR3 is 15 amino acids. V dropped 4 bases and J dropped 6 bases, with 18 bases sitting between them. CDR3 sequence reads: CASSPPRGSIAEAFF. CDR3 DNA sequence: TGTGCCAGCAGCCCTCCCCGGGGGAGTATCGCTGAAGCTTTCTTT.

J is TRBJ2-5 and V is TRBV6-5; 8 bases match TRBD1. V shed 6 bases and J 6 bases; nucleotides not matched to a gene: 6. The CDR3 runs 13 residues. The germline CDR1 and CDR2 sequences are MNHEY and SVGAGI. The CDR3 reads CASSRTGRKTQYF. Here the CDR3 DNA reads TGTGCCAGCAGCCGGACAGGGCGAAAGACCCAGTACTTC.

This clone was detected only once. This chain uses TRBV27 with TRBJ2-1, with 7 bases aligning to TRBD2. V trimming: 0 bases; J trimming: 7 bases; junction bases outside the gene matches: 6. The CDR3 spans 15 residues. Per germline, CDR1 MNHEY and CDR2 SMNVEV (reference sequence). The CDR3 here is CASSLSTSSGNEQFF. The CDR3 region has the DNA TGTGCCAGCAGTTTATCGACTTCTAGCGGTAATGAGCAGTTCTTC.

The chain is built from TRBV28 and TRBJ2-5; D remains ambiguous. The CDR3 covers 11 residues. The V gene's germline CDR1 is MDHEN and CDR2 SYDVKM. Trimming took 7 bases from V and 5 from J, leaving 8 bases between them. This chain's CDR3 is CASNYRETQYF. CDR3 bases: TGTGCCAGCAACTATCGGGAGACCCAGTACTTC.

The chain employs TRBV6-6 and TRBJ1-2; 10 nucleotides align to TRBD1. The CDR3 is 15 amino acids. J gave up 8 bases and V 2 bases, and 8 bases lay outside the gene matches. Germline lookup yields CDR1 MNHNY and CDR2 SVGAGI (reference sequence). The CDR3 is CASSYDGTGVGGYTF. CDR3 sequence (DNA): TGTGCCAGCAGTTACGACGGGACAGGGGTTGGAGGCTACACCTTC.

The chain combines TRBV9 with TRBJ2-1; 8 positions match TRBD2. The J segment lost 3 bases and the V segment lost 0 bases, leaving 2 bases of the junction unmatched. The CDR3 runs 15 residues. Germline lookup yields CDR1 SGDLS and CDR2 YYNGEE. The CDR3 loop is CASSVESGSYNEQFF. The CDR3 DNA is TGTGCCAGCAGCGTAGAGAGCGGGAGCTACAATGAGCAGTTCTTC.

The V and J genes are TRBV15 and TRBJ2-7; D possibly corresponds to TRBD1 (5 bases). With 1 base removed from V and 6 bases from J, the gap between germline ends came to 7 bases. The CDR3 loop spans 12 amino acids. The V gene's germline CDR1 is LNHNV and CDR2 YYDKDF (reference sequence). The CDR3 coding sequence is TGTGCCACCAGCAGAGTTCAGGGCGAGCAGTACTTC. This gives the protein CATSRVQGEQYF.

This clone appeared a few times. In nucleotides, the CDR3 is TGTGCCAGTAGTATAGAAGCAGGGGGTACCACTGAAGCTTTCTTT. Translating it yields CASSIEAGGTTEAFF. V and J are TRBV19 and TRBJ1-1, with 7 bases matching TRBD1. The CDR3 loop spans 15 amino acids. Germline V gene lookup returns CDR1 LNHDA and CDR2 SQIVND (reference sequence). V shed 0 bases and J 4 bases; nucleotides not matched to a gene: 5.

CDR3 in amino acids: CASSVGTASGNTIYF. CDR3 coding DNA: TGTGCCAGTAGTGTCGGGACAGCCTCTGGAAACACCATATATTTT. This sequence joins TRBV19 and TRBJ1-3, with 7 bases identical to TRBD1. Germline assignment: CDR1 LNHDA and CDR2 SQIVND (reference sequence). The CDR3 covers 15 residues. V shed 5 bases, J shed 0 bases, and the junction held 4 bases outside the gene matches.

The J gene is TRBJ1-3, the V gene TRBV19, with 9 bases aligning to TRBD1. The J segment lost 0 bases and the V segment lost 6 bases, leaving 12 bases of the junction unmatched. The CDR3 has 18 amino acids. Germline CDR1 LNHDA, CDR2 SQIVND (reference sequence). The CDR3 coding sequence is TGTGCCAGTAGCCGGGACAGGGACAACACTTTCTCTGGAAACACCATATATTTT. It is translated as CASSRDRDNTFSGNTIYF.

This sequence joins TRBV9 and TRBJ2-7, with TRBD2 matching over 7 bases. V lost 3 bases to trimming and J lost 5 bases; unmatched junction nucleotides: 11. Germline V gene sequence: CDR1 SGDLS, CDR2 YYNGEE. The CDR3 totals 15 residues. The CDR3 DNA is TGTGCCAGCAGCGCCTCCGGGACTAATCAGAACGAGCAGTACTTC. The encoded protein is CASSASGTNQNEQYF.

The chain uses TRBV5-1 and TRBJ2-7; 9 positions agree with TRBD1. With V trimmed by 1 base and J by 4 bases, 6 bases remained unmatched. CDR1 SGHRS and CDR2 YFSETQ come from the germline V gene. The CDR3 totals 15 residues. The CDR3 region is CASSLSVTGGYEQYF. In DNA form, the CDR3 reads TGCGCCAGCAGCTTGTCCGTGACAGGGGGGTACGAGCAGTACTTC.

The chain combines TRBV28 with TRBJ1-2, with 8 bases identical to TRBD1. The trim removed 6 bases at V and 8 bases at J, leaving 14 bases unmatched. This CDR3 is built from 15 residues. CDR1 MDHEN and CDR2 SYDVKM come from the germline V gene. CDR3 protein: CASSRDWQGAGGYTF. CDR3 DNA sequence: TGTGCCAGCAGCCGGGATTGGCAGGGGGCTGGAGGCTACACCTTC.

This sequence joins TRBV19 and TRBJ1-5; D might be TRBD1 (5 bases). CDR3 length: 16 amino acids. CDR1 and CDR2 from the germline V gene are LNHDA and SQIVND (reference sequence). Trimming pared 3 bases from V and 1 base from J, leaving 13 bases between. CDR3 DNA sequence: TGTGCCAGTAGTATTTACAGGACTATCAGCAATCAGCCCCAGCATTTT. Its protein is CASSIYRTISNQPQHF.

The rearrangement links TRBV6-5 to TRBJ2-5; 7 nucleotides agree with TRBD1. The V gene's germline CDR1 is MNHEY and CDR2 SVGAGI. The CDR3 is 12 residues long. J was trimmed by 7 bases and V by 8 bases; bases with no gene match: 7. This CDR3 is CASRQGPGTQYF. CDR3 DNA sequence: TGTGCCAGCCGACAGGGTCCTGGGACCCAGTACTTC.

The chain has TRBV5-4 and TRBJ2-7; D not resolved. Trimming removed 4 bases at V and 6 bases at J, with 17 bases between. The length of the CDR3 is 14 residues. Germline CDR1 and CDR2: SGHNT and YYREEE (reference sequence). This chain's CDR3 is CASSPSVAASEQYF. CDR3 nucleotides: TGTGCCAGCAGCCCGTCGGTCGCCGCCTCCGAGCAGTACTTC.

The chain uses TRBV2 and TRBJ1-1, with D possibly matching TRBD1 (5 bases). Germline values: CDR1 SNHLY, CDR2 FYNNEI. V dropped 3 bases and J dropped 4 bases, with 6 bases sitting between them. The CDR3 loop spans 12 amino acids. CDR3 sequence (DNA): TGTGCCAGCAGTGAGACAGTCACTGAAGCTTTCTTT. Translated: CASSETVTEAFF.